Listed below are T cell receptor beta chains from one sample, sequenced in a study of yellow fever vaccine responses in identical twins. TCRdb re-called the RT-PCR reads through MiXCR, storing one row per CDR3 protein. The sample lists 30,000 to 40,000 distinct CDR3 sequences; about 63% were seen once. The source material was T cells from blood (PBMCs), unsorted or a sorted subset (not recorded which), sampled before or after yellow fever vaccination (not recorded which). These receptors originate from a woman between 18 and 29 years old who received the yellow fever vaccine. CDR3s include the opening cysteine and the closing phenylalanine or tryptophan. A D gene is named only where the DNA matches it firmly. The size entry is marked missing in some rows and otherwise reads once, few, many or a size class.

J gene	clone size	D gene	V gene	CDR3 protein	CDR3 DNA
TRBJ2-1	-	-	TRBV5-6	CASSFPDYDNEQFF	TGTGCCAGCAGCTTCCCAGACTATGACAATGAGCAGTTCTTC
TRBJ2-7	few	TRBD1	TRBV23-1	CASSVTGNHEQYF	TGCGCCAGCTCGGTGACAGGGAACCACGAGCAGTACTTC
TRBJ2-1	-	-	TRBV15	CATSGRMNSEQFF	TGTGCCACCAGCGGGCGCATGAACAGTGAGCAGTTCTTC
TRBJ2-1	-	TRBD2	TRBV7-8	CASSLGGGRQFF	TGTGCCAGCAGCTTAGGCGGGGGGCGCCAGTTCTTC
TRBJ1-1	-	-	TRBV16	CASSQGGTTEAFF	TGTGCCAGCAGCCAAGGGGGGACCACTGAAGCTTTCTTT
TRBJ1-2	-	-	TRBV11-2	CASSASGGAGGGYTF	TGTGCCAGCAGCGCCAGCGGGGGCGCGGGGGGAGGCTACACCTTC
TRBJ2-1	once	TRBD1	TRBV6-1	CASSTGVGNEQFF	TGTGCCAGCAGTACAGGGGTCGGCAATGAGCAGTTCTTC
TRBJ2-1	-	-	TRBV3-1	CASSPRGDSYNEQFF	TGTGCCAGCAGCCCACGAGGGGACTCCTACAATGAGCAGTTCTTC
TRBJ2-7	few	-	TRBV12-3/TRBV12-4	CASSPFLGKAYEQYF	TGTGCCAGCAGTCCATTTTTGGGGAAGGCCTACGAGCAGTACTTC
TRBJ2-2	-	-	TRBV27	CASSLSGNTGELFF	TGTGCCAGCAGTTTATCCGGTAACACCGGGGAGCTGTTTTTT
TRBJ1-2	-	TRBD1	TRBV12-3/TRBV12-4	CASSRGQGVHYGYTF	TGTGCCAGCAGTCGGGGACAGGGGGTCCATTATGGCTACACCTTC
TRBJ2-2	few	TRBD2	TRBV19	CASSISGGSTGELFF	TGTGCCAGTAGTATCAGCGGGGGGTCCACCGGGGAGCTGTTTTTT
TRBJ1-4	once	-	TRBV18	CASSTNGPQSNEKLFF	TGTGCCAGCTCAACCAACGGTCCTCAATCTAATGAAAAACTGTTTTTT
TRBJ2-1	-	TRBD2	TRBV15	CATSRDRGGANEQFF	TGTGCCACCAGCAGAGATCGCGGGGGAGCCAATGAGCAGTTCTTC
TRBJ2-1	-	-	TRBV29-1	CSVGQGSLNNEQFF	TGCAGCGTTGGTCAGGGGTCCCTTAACAATGAGCAGTTCTTC
TRBJ1-1	-	-	TRBV5-4	CASSFGGTEAFF	TGTGCCAGCAGCTTCGGAGGCACTGAAGCTTTCTTT
TRBJ2-7	-	-	TRBV4-1	CASSQGPGWYEQYF	TGCGCCAGCAGCCAAGGGCCAGGGTGGTACGAGCAGTACTTC
TRBJ1-1	-	-	TRBV15	CATSSGRVSTEAFF	TGTGCCACCAGTAGCGGGAGGGTGAGCACTGAAGCTTTCTTT
TRBJ2-5	-	-	TRBV29-1	CSVDGQETQYF	TGCAGCGTTGACGGACAAGAGACCCAGTACTTC
TRBJ2-7	-	-	TRBV2	CASSDWSTIYEQYF	TGTGCCAGCAGTGATTGGTCTACCATCTACGAGCAGTACTTC
TRBJ2-5	-	-	TRBV20-1	CSAGTRAEETQYF	TGCAGTGCTGGAACAAGGGCGGAAGAGACCCAGTACTTC
TRBJ1-1	-	TRBD1	TRBV27	CASSLYQGGAEAFF	TGTGCCAGCAGTTTATATCAGGGGGGCGCGGAAGCTTTCTTT
TRBJ2-2	-	-	TRBV11-1	CASSLDSPRDTGELFF	TGTGCCAGCAGCTTGGACTCCCCCAGGGACACCGGGGAGCTGTTTTTT
TRBJ1-5	once	TRBD1	TRBV12-3/TRBV12-4	CASRQGQGGNQPQHF	TGTGCCAGCAGACAGGGACAGGGAGGGAATCAGCCCCAGCATTTT
TRBJ2-5	-	TRBD1	TRBV11-3	CASSTRTGPQGETQYF	TGTGCCAGCAGCACGCGGACAGGACCTCAGGGGGAGACCCAGTACTTC
TRBJ2-1	-	-	TRBV13	CASSLDGNRRVNEQFF	TGTGCCAGCAGCTTAGACGGCAACAGACGCGTCAATGAGCAGTTCTTC
TRBJ1-2	-	-	TRBV18	CASSPGREANYGYTF	TGTGCCAGCTCACCAGGCAGGGAAGCTAACTATGGCTACACCTTC
TRBJ2-1	-	-	TRBV28	CASSLGTHEFF	TGTGCCAGCAGTTTAGGGACCCACGAGTTCTTC
TRBJ2-4	-	-	TRBV18	CASSPDGAANIQYF	TGTGCCAGCTCCCCGGACGGAGCAGCCAACATTCAGTACTTC
TRBJ2-1	-	-	TRBV4-2	CASSHEDGDYNEQFF	TGTGCCAGCAGCCATGAAGATGGTGACTACAATGAGCAGTTCTTC
TRBJ2-1	-	-	TRBV13	CASRIDHSYNEQFF	TGTGCCAGCAGGATAGATCACTCCTACAATGAGCAGTTCTTC
TRBJ2-7	once	-	TRBV5-5	CASSLVLTYEQYF	TGTGCCAGCAGCTTAGTCTTAACCTACGAGCAGTACTTC
TRBJ2-7	few	-	TRBV6-5	CASSYRETYEQYF	TGTGCCAGCAGCTACAGGGAGACCTACGAGCAGTACTTC
TRBJ1-1	-	TRBD1	TRBV4-1	CASSHFPRGEKGTEAFF	TGCGCCAGCAGCCATTTCCCCAGGGGGGAAAAAGGCACTGAAGCTTTCTTT
TRBJ1-2	-	-	TRBV5-1	CASSLEGYGYTF	TGCGCCAGCAGCTTGGAGGGATATGGCTACACCTTC
TRBJ2-1	-	-	TRBV29-1	CSVEDGQRTYNEQFF	TGCAGCGTTGAAGATGGGCAGAGGACCTACAATGAGCAGTTCTTC
TRBJ2-1	-	-	TRBV11-2	CASSLGTGYYIGEQFF	TGTGCCAGCAGCTTGGGTACAGGTTACTACATCGGTGAGCAGTTCTTC